Below, one T cell receptor (beta chain) is given with its context. This clone was observed once. The antigen it recognizes is unknown. Nothing much larger sits one base from this clone, and base qualities are not available. This sample was taken from a study of shared T cell receptors in the human thymus (TCRdb year 2021). Regarding the study in general: The study examined how the human thymus generates shared, self-reactive T-cell receptor alpha chains.

CDR1 and CDR2 were assigned from the germline V gene (reference sequence) as LNHDA and SQIVND. V and J lose 3 bases and 0 bases, and a span of 9 bases separates them. The CDR3 holds 16 amino acids from the cysteine to the phenylalanine. Only CDR3 DNA remains: 48 bases, in frame from the first base. The library was obtained by the immunoSEQ multiplex PCR assay. This is the immuneACCESS table as TCRdb keeps it, with only in-frame sequences that have V and J called. A part of the clones is gone; compared with another copy, unresolved V genes explain less than half, and the rest is unexplained. This sample gives about 380,000 clones in total; 95% of them show up just once. The top ten clonotypes cover about 0.02% of the sample.

The V gene is TRBV19 and the J gene is TRBJ2-6, with no D gene named confidently. This clonotype originated in a human donor. Material: thymocytes. The DNA is TGTGCCAGTAGTATGGGGATGGCCTCTGGGGCCAACGTCCTGACTTTC. The resulting protein is CASSMGMASGANVLTF. The CDR3, completed at both ends by the reference TRBV19 and TRBJ2-6 genes, gives the full variable domain DGGITQSPKYLFRKEGQNVTLSCEQNLNHDAMYWYRQDPGQGLRLIYYSQIVNDFQKGDIAEGYSVSREKKESFPLTVTSAQKNPTAFYLCASSMGMASGANVLTFGAGSRLTVL.